The clone carrying this T cell receptor (beta chain) has a handful of counts. The antigen remains undetermined. The data are from a study of identical twins. Notes on the study in general: With abundant cord blood beta clonotypes, insertions were fewer; memory repertoires showed no such pattern.

A universal primer site was incorporated via template switching, and the cDNA contained unique molecular identifiers. TCRdb re-called the 5' RACE reads through MiXCR, storing one row per CDR3 protein. Here the sample spans about 240,000 distinct CDR3 sequences, about 10% being singletons. The sequence was obtained from a man aged 50-60 years in good health. Sequencing was done on a sample of memory T cells sorted from blood.

CDR3 protein: CASSEMSTEAFF. In DNA, the CDR3 is TGTGCCAGCAGCGAGATGAGCACTGAAGCTTTCTTT. The rearrangement uses TRBV7-9 and TRBJ1-1, with D unclear. The CDR3 runs to 12 residues. Germline values: CDR1 SEHNR, CDR2 FQNEAQ (reference sequence). The V end was cut by 5 bases, the J end by 4 bases, with 8 bases between. The full variable domain, in which reference TRBV7-9 and TRBJ1-1 provide the parts outside the CDR3, is DTGVSQNPRHKITKRGQNVTFRCDPISEHNRLYWYRQTLGQGPEFLTYFQNEAQLEKSRLLSDRFSAERPKGSFSTLEIQRTEQGDSAMYLCASSEMSTEAFFGQGTRLTVV.